The 26 T cell receptor beta chains reported below all come from one sample, sequenced in a study of blood T cell repertoires in COVID-19. Data came from immunoSEQ multiplex PCR; TCRdb stores just in-frame clones and leaves some out. Of 95,000 to 120,000 clones detected, 81% appear once; the ten largest clones hold roughly 1.6%. The specimen was peripheral blood. The source of these receptors is a man aged 50 to 59 with acute or convalescent COVID-19.

The chain employs TRBV30 and TRBJ1-3; D is ambiguous. Germline V gene lookup returns CDR1 GTSNPN and CDR2 SVGIG (reference sequence). CDR3 length: 13 residues. V was clipped by 2 bases and J by 4 bases, with 9 bases between them. The CDR3 sequence: CAWSRKQGNTIYF. The CDR3 DNA follows: TGTGCCTGGAGTCGAAAACAGGGAAACACCATATATTTT.

This chain uses TRBV15 with TRBJ2-7, with D perhaps TRBD2 (6 bases). Germline CDR1 is LNHNV and CDR2 is YYDKDF (reference sequence). The CDR3 spans 15 residues. Between the trimmed V and J ends, which lost 1 base and 7 bases, there was a span of 17 bases. CDR3 sequence (DNA): TGTGCCACCAGCAGAGGCGCATGGAGGGGCTGGGAGCAGTACGTC. It yields the protein CATSRGAWRGWEQYV.

In the case of this clone: A much more abundant neighbour one base away suggests this may be a read error. Different DNA sequences within this sample yield the same CDR3. The V and J genes are TRBV27 and TRBJ1-2, with TRBD1 matching 9 bases. J gave up 5 bases and V 3 bases, and 4 bases lay outside the gene matches. CDR3 length equals 14 residues. The V gene's germline CDR1 is MNHEY and CDR2 SMNVEV (reference sequence). CDR3 loop: CASSFSGQGYGYTF. The CDR3 coding sequence is TGTGCCAGCAGTTTCTCAGGACAGGGGTATGGCTACACCTTC.

The genes are TRBV29-1 and TRBJ1-2, with D maybe TRBD1 (6 bases). This CDR3 comprises 11 residues. Germline CDR1 SQVTM, CDR2 ANQGSEA. V dropped 7 bases and J dropped 5 bases, with 11 bases sitting between them. The CDR3 DNA reads TGCAGCGATGGACAGTATTATGGCTACACCTTC. It translates to CSDGQYYGYTF.

This clone was observed a handful of times. The gene calls are TRBV28 and TRBJ1-5, with 8 bases aligning to TRBD1. The junction had 8 bases not matched to a gene; V was cut back by 8 bases and J by 5 bases. The CDR3 contains 14 residues. Germline V gives CDR1 MDHEN, CDR2 SYDVKM. For the CDR3, the DNA is TGTGCCAGCGGCAGGGGGCGCCGGTATCAGCCCCAGCATTTT. Its protein is CASGRGRRYQPQHF.

In regard to this clone: The sample contains more than one DNA sequence encoding this CDR3. The chain employs TRBV19 and TRBJ1-2; TRBD1 matches 8 bases. Germline trimming cut 7 bases from V and 2 bases from J; bases unmatched to any gene: 3. CDR1 is LNHDA and CDR2 is SQIVND in the germline V gene (reference sequence). The CDR3 covers 13 residues. CDR3 DNA sequence: TGTGCCAGTACCCAGGGGGCCAACTATGGCTACACCTTC. As protein: CASTQGANYGYTF.

This clone has more than one count but fewer than ten. This chain links TRBV10-3 with TRBJ2-2; 10 bases match TRBD2. Looked up from germline, CDR1 is ENHRY and CDR2 is SYGVKD. This CDR3 is 14 amino acids long. The V and J ends lost 10 bases and 5 bases, in that order; junction bases with no gene match: 7. The CDR3: CATSGGAATGELFF. The CDR3 DNA is TGTGCCACAAGCGGGGGGGCGGCGACCGGGGAGCTGTTTTTT.

This chain joins TRBV3-1 (or the pseudogene TRBV3-2) and TRBJ1-1; 9 bases match TRBD1. There are 16 residues in the CDR3. After removal of 0 bases from V and 3 bases from J, the junction contained 5 bases not matched to a gene. The V gene's germline CDR1 is LGHDT and CDR2 YNNKEL (reference sequence). The DNA of the CDR3 is TGTGCCAGCAGCCAAGACGCAGGACAGGGGTACACTGAAGCTTTCTTT. Amino acids: CASSQDAGQGYTEAFF.

The rearrangement links TRBV30 to TRBJ2-5; TRBD1 matches 7 bases. Losses at the gene ends were 7 bases for V and 6 bases for J; bases not matched to a gene: 11. The CDR3 is 13 residues long. The germline CDR1 and CDR2 sequences are GTSNPN and SVGIG (reference sequence). The CDR3 region is CALNRGIVKTQYF. In DNA, the CDR3 is TGTGCCTTAAACAGGGGTATCGTAAAGACCCAGTACTTC.

This clone has just one count. The gene calls are TRBV4-1 and TRBJ2-7; D is ambiguous. The germline gives CDR1 MGHRA, CDR2 YSYEKL. This CDR3 is 15 amino acids long. V shed 1 base and J shed 3 bases, with 13 bases lying between them. The DNA for the CDR3 is TGCGCCAGCAGCCAAGGTGAAGGCGGTTACTACGAGCAGTACTTC. It specifies CASSQGEGGYYEQYF.

The genes are TRBV19 and TRBJ2-2; TRBD1 matches at 9 bases. The CDR3 length is 17 residues. V lost 2 bases to trimming and J lost 6 bases; unmatched junction nucleotides: 10. CDR1 is LNHDA, CDR2 SQIVND, per germline (reference sequence). The CDR3 nucleotides are TGTGCCAGTAGTATACGTCTTTGGGACAGGGATCCCGGGGAGCTGTTTTTT. Its translation: CASSIRLWDRDPGELFF.

The rearrangement uses TRBV29-1 and TRBJ1-1; D uncertain. There are 15 residues in the CDR3. Germline V gene data show CDR1 as SQVTM and CDR2 as ANQGSEA. Between the trimmed V and J ends, which lost 6 bases and 0 bases, there was a span of 17 bases. CDR3 nucleotides: TGCAGCGTGGCCGACCAGGCAAGAATGAACACTGAAGCTTTCTTT. It is translated as CSVADQARMNTEAFF.

This chain uses TRBV24-1 with TRBJ2-2; D is possibly TRBD1 (5 bases). CDR3 size: 14 residues. Germline values: CDR1 KGHDR, CDR2 SFDVKD. V shed 11 bases and J shed 5 bases, with 17 bases lying between them. The CDR3 nucleotides are TGTGCCAACCAGACCAGGGTTATAACCGGGGAGCTGTTTTTT. Its protein product is CANQTRVITGELFF.

The chain links TRBV19 to TRBJ2-7; D perhaps matches TRBD1 (6 bases). The V end was cut by 0 bases, the J end by 1 base, with 16 bases between. CDR1 and CDR2 from the germline V gene are LNHDA and SQIVND (reference sequence). This CDR3 contains 17 residues. The CDR3 is CASSIDHQWGRSYEQYF. As DNA, the CDR3 is TGTGCCAGTAGTATAGATCATCAGTGGGGGCGATCCTACGAGCAGTACTTC.

The chain uses TRBV11-2 and TRBJ1-1; 10 bases line up with TRBD1. Per the germline V gene, CDR1 is SGHAT and CDR2 is FQNNGV. The CDR3 totals 15 residues. Trimming took 2 bases from V and 8 from J; bases not matched to a gene: 8. The CDR3 DNA reads as TGTGCCAGCAGCTTAAGGGGGACAGGGGATGAGGAAGCTTTCTTT. Translating it yields CASSLRGTGDEEAFF.

The gene calls are TRBV11-3 and TRBJ2-7; no clear D. The CDR3 is 9 amino acids. Germline V gene sequence: CDR1 SGHNT, CDR2 YENEEA. V shed 10 bases and J shed 5 bases, with 6 bases lying between them. The CDR3 coding sequence is TGTGCCACATTCCACGAGCAGTACGTC. Protein product: CATFHEQYV.

This chain joins TRBV20-1 and TRBJ2-3, with 9 nucleotides matching TRBD2. The V segment lost 3 bases and the J segment 0 bases; nucleotides outside the gene matches: 13. This CDR3 has 18 amino acids. The germline gives CDR1 DFQATT, CDR2 SNEGSKA (reference sequence). CDR3 in amino acids: CSASSLGASGGSTDTQYF. In DNA, the CDR3 is TGCAGTGCTAGTTCGTTGGGGGCGAGCGGGGGGAGCACAGATACGCAGTATTTT.

The rearrangement uses TRBV5-6 and TRBJ2-7; 7 nucleotides line up with TRBD1. The CDR3 is made up of 14 amino acids. J gave up 1 base and V 3 bases, and 4 bases lay outside the gene matches. Per the germline V gene, CDR1 is SGHDT and CDR2 is YYEEEE. CDR3: CASSYGTDSYEQYF. The CDR3 nucleotides are TGTGCCAGCAGCTACGGGACAGATTCCTACGAGCAGTACTTC.

About this clone itself: Other nucleotide sequences in the sample specify the same CDR3. J is TRBJ2-1 and V is TRBV5-1; TRBD1 aligns across 9 bases. Germline V gene data show CDR1 as SGHRS and CDR2 as YFSETQ. V shed 0 bases, J shed 4 bases, and the junction held 5 bases outside the gene matches. The CDR3 is made up of 16 amino acids. The CDR3 nucleotides read TGCGCCAGCAGCTTGGCGGGACAGGGTAGTTACAATGAGCAGTTCTTC. Translating gives CASSLAGQGSYNEQFF. Filled out from reference TRBV5-1 and TRBJ2-1, the complete variable domain reads KAGVTQTPRYLIKTRGQQVTLSCSPISGHRSVSWYQQTPGQGLQFLFEYFSETQRNKGNFPGRFSGRQFSNSRSEMNVSTLELGDSALYLCASSLAGQGSYNEQFFGPGTRLTVL.

The chain combines TRBV6-6 with TRBJ1-2; TRBD1 aligns across 7 bases. Germline CDR1 and CDR2: MNHNY and SVGAGI (reference sequence). The CDR3 contains 12 residues. With V trimmed by 6 bases and J by 8 bases, 6 bases remained unmatched. CDR3 nucleotide sequence: TGTGCCAGCAGCGAACAGGGGTTCGGCTACACCTTC. Residues: CASSEQGFGYTF.

The J gene is TRBJ2-1, the V gene TRBV5-1; 9 nucleotides line up with TRBD1. This CDR3 region has 16 residues. The J segment lost 5 bases and the V segment lost 1 base, leaving 7 bases of the junction unmatched. Looked up from germline, CDR1 is SGHRS and CDR2 is YFSETQ. The CDR3 bases are TGCGCCAGCAGCTTGAATTCGAGGACAGGGGACAATGAGCAGTTCTTC. Translation: CASSLNSRTGDNEQFF.

This chain joins TRBV6-4 and TRBJ2-3, with 7 bases fitting TRBD1. Unmatched junction bases numbered 5, after V lost 6 bases and J lost 2 bases. The V gene's germline CDR1 is MRHNA and CDR2 SNTAGT. The CDR3 has 14 residues. CDR3 DNA: TGTGCCAGCAGCGAAGACAGGGTCACAGATACGCAGTATTTT. Translation: CASSEDRVTDTQYF.

This clone was detected only a few times. The chain is built from TRBV9 and TRBJ2-3, with TRBD1 matching 8 bases. J lost 5 bases, V lost 3 bases, and 17 bases had no gene match. Germline CDR1 is SGDLS and CDR2 is YYNGEE. The CDR3 has 18 residues. CDR3 loop: CASSGRDRFPTPGDTQYF. The CDR3 coding sequence is TGTGCCAGCAGCGGCCGGGACAGGTTCCCGACGCCCGGAGATACGCAGTATTTT.

This chain connects TRBV3-1 (or the pseudogene TRBV3-2) to TRBJ2-4; TRBD1 agrees at 8 bases. V trimming: 5 bases; J trimming: 3 bases; junction bases outside the gene matches: 12. CDR1 is LGHDT and CDR2 is YNNKEL in the germline V gene (reference sequence). This CDR3 has 17 residues. CDR3 DNA sequence: TGTGCCAGCAGCGACCGCGCTACAGGGGGAGGCAAAAACATTCAGTACTTC. Residues: CASSDRATGGGKNIQYF.

This chain joins TRBV4-2 and TRBJ1-2; 7 bases fit TRBD1. The J segment lost 2 bases and the V segment lost 3 bases, leaving 3 bases of the junction unmatched. This CDR3 has 14 residues. Germline V lookup: CDR1 LGHNA, CDR2 YNFKEQ. CDR3 amino acids: CASSHTGANYGYTF. Here the CDR3 DNA reads TGTGCCAGCAGCCACACAGGGGCCAACTATGGCTACACCTTC.

The chain has TRBV6-5 and TRBJ1-2; D is undetermined. The CDR3 sequence is 13 residues long. Deletions cut 0 bases from V and 4 bases from J, with 6 bases between. CDR1 is MNHEY and CDR2 is SVGAGI in the germline V gene. The CDR3 sequence: CASSYSRGYGYTF. For the CDR3, the DNA is TGTGCCAGCAGTTACTCCCGAGGCTATGGCTACACCTTC.